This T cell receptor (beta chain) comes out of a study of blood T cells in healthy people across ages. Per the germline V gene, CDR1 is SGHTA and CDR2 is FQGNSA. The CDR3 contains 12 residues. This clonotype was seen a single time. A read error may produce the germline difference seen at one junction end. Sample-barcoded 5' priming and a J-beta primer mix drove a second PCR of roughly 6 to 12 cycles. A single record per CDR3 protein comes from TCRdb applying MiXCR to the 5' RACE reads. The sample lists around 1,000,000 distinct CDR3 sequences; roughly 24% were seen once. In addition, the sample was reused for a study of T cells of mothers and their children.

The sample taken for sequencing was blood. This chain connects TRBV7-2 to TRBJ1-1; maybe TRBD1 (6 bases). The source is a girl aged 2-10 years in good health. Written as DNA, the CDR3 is TGTGCCAGCAGCTCTTACAGGGCTGAGGCTTTCTTT. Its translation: CASSSYRAEAFF.